In this sample, the clone carrying this T cell receptor beta chain turned up a few times. At the DNA level, this CDR3 is encoded by other sequences in the same sample as well. This record belongs to a study of blood T cell repertoires in COVID-19. At the level of the study: From the United States, Italy and Spain came samples of acute and convalescent COVID-19. From T cells, B-cell-depleted T cells, or PBMCs came the material, which was cDNA or gDNA.

Per the germline V gene, CDR1 is SNHLY and CDR2 is FYNNEI. Trimming took 2 bases from V and 1 from J; bases not matched to a gene: 1. The CDR3 length is 14 residues. In the original processing: Reference gene primer amplification gave estimated nucleated cell counts. Repertoires were generated with immunoSEQ multiplex PCR, while TCRdb's copy carries only in-frame clones and drops some. V and J calls and clone size are as listed in that table; D and trimming were resolved from the DNA. This table has about 150,000 clones, approximately 82% appearing once. The origin of this receptor is an older man who had recovered from COVID-19. This chain links TRBV2 with TRBJ1-1, with 7 bases identical to TRBD1. Sequenced sample: peripheral blood. The CDR3 DNA is TGTGCCAGCAGTGAACAGGGGGGGAACACTGAAGCTTTCTTT. Translated, it gives CASSEQGGNTEAFF.